This T cell receptor (beta chain) stems from a study of cytomegalovirus exposure and HLA in healthy donors. Study-wide findings and caveats: Productive rates of about 87% or about 30% were seen for most TCR beta V segments in an earlier analysis. There were reportedly fewer N-insertions in an Asian-associated ancestry cluster than the roughly 670-donor mean, in a later analysis. Sequencing likely caused a cluster of highly shared sequence variants.

Amplification used 60 Vbeta primers and 13 Jbeta primers. TCRdb's table, derived via immunoSEQ multiplex PCR, lists solely in-frame clones and lacks some. There are around 180,000 clones in the sample; 65% to 80% occur only once, and approximately 1% lies in the top ten. Remarks on this clone: What it binds is not known.

Per the germline V gene, CDR1 is SGHNT and CDR2 is YENEEA. V was pared by 5 bases and J by 2 bases, with 6 bases of the junction left unmatched. The CDR3 is 15 amino acids. Sequencing used PBMCs. The origin of this receptor is a woman aged 35 to 49 in good health and CMV-seronegative. The chain has TRBV11-3 and TRBJ2-1; 7 nucleotides align to TRBD1. Here the CDR3 DNA reads TGTGCCAGCAGCCCCCAGGGGGTGCCCTACAATGAGCAGTTCTTC. This gives the protein CASSPQGVPYNEQFF.